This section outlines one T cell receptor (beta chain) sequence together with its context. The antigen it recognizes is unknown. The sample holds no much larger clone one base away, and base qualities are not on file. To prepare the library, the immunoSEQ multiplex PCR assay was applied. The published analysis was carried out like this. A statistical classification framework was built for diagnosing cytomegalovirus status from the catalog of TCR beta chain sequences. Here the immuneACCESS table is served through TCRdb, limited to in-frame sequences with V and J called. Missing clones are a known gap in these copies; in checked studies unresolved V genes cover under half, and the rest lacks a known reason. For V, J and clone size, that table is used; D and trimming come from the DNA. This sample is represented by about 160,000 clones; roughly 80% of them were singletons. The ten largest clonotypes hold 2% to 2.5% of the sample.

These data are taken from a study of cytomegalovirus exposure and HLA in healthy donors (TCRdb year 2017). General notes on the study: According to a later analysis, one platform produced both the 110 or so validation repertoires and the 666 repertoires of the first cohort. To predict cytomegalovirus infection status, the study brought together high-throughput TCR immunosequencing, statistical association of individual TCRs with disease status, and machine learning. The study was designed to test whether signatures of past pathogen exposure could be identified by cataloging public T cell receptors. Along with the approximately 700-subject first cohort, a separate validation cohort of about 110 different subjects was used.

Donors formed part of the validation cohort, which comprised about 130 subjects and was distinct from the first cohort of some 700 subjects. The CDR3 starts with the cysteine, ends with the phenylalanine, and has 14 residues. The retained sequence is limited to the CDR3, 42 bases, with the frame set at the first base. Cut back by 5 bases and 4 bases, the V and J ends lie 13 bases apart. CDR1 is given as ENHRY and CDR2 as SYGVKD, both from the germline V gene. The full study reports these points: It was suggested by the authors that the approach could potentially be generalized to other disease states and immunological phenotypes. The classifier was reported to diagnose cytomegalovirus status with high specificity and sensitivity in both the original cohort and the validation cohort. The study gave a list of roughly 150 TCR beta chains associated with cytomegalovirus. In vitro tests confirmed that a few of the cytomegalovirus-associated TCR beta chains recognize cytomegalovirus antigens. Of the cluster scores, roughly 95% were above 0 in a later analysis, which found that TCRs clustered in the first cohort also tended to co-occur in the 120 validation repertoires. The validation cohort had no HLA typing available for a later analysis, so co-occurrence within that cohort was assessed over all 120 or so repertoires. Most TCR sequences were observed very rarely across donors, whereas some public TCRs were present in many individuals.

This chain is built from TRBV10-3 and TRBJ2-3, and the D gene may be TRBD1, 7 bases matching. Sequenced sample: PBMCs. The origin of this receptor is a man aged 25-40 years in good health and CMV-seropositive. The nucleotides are TGTGCCATCAGTCAGGGGGGTCTTGCAGATACGCAGTATTTT. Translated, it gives CAISQGGLADTQYF.